This record covers a single TCR beta chain. No antigen is known for it. PCR employed 60 Vbeta and 13 Jbeta primers. Some clones are missing from TCRdb's copy, which holds only in-frame ones; the method was immunoSEQ multiplex PCR. The sample lists 110,000 or so clones; approximately 71% were seen once. The CDR3 runs 15 residues. Germline trimming cut 7 bases from V and 6 bases from J; bases unmatched to any gene: 6. Germline V gene lookup returns CDR1 SNHLY and CDR2 FYNNEI. This sample was taken from a study of cytomegalovirus exposure and HLA in healthy donors. Study as a whole: Roughly 80 million unique TCRs from HLA-typed donors were held in an early data release. Study-wide points: Certain sequence variants were highly shared and formed a cluster, and this cluster was likely a sequencing artifact. An analysis that came later showed most CMV-associated TCR beta chains appearing HLA-restricted. TCR sequences were mostly rare, though some public TCRs occurred in many donors.

J is TRBJ1-6 and V is TRBV2, with TRBD1 identical over 10 bases. This receptor was identified in a woman aged 65 to 85 in good health and CMV-seropositive. The sample comprised PBMCs. For the CDR3, the DNA is TGTGCCAGCAACGACAGGGGGCGGGCTAATTCACCCCTCCACTTT. Translation gives CASNDRGRANSPLHF. Together with reference TRBV2 and TRBJ1-6, the CDR3 gives the full variable domain: EPEVTQTPSHQVTQMGQEVILRCVPISNHLYFYWYRQILGQKVEFLVSFYNNEISEKSEIFDDQFSVERPDGSNFTLKIRSTKLEDSAMYFCASNDRGRANSPLHFGNGTRLTVT.